These 7 T cell receptor beta chains originate from one sample sequenced in a study of beta chain features in type 1 diabetes. Sequencing targeted expressed TCRB transcripts, as all isolated RNA had been reverse transcribed. Produced via immunoSEQ multiplex PCR; TCRdb's table is partial and in-frame only. The sample has tens of thousands of clones; roughly 70% are singletons. Study-wide points: Type 1 diabetes patients showed a moderate but significant shortening of TCRB CDR3s in all four CD4+ subsets.

Antigen specificity for these receptors is unknown. The sample was Tregs from blood. Receptor source: a woman younger than 35 with type 1 diabetes.

This chain connects TRBV6-1 to TRBJ2-7, with 8 bases aligning to TRBD1. J was trimmed by 5 bases and V by 9 bases; bases with no gene match: 12. The CDR3 has 14 amino acids. Per germline, CDR1 MNHNS and CDR2 SASEGT. CDR3 DNA: TGTGCCAGTTACAGGGGGTTAATTGGAAACGAGCAGTACTTC. It codes for CASYRGLIGNEQYF.

The V and J genes are TRBV7-2 and TRBJ2-5; 9 nucleotides line up with TRBD1. Germline V gene data show CDR1 as SGHTA and CDR2 as FQGNSA. V was pared by 0 bases and J by 0 bases, with 2 bases of the junction left unmatched. The CDR3 extends over 16 amino acids. In DNA, the CDR3 is TGTGCCAGCAGCTTAGCAGACAGGGGGTACCAAGAGACCCAGTACTTC. Protein product: CASSLADRGYQETQYF.

This clone was found a few times. The genes are TRBV6-5 and TRBJ1-5, with 7 bases that match TRBD1. The J segment lost 7 bases and the V segment lost 6 bases, leaving 6 bases of the junction unmatched. The germline V gene has CDR1 MNHEY and CDR2 SVGAGI. CDR3 length: 13 residues. The CDR3 region is CASSPDRAQPQHF. CDR3 nucleotide sequence: TGTGCCAGCAGCCCAGACAGGGCCCAGCCCCAGCATTTT.

The chain recombines TRBV25-1 with TRBJ2-3; possible D gene TRBD2, 5 bases. Per the germline V gene, CDR1 is MGHDK and CDR2 is SYGVNS. Trimming removed 3 bases from V and 2 bases from J, with 15 bases in between. There are 16 residues in the CDR3. DNA for the CDR3: TGTGCCAGCAGTGATACCCTAGCCGGACTCACAGATACGCAGTATTTT. Its translation is CASSDTLAGLTDTQYF. Full variable domain (missing parts from reference TRBV25-1 and TRBJ2-3): EADIYQTPRYLVIGTGKKITLECSQTMGHDKMYWYQQDPGMELHLIHYSYGVNSTEKGDLSSESTVSRIRTEHFPLTLESARPSHTSQYLCASSDTLAGLTDTQYFGPGTRLTVL.

The V and J genes are TRBV13 and TRBJ2-5; TRBD1 matches at 8 bases. The V and J ends lost 4 bases and 7 bases, in that order; junction bases with no gene match: 8. The CDR3 has 14 residues. From germline, CDR1 is PRHDT and CDR2 FYEKMQ (reference sequence). The CDR3 reads CASSSKTGARTQYF. The CDR3, as DNA: TGTGCCAGCAGCTCTAAGACAGGGGCGCGGACCCAGTACTTC.

The chain recombines TRBV28 with TRBJ2-3; D is perhaps TRBD2 (5 bases). The CDR3 totals 12 residues. Germline V gene lookup returns CDR1 MDHEN and CDR2 SYDVKM. With 6 bases removed from V and 4 bases from J, the gap between germline ends came to 8 bases. The CDR3 DNA follows: TGTGCCAGCAGGACTACTGCAGATACGCAGTATTTT. It yields the protein CASRTTADTQYF.

The rearrangement links TRBV2 to TRBJ1-1; D is unresolved. The germline gives CDR1 SNHLY, CDR2 FYNNEI. V gave up 11 bases and J gave up 10 bases, with 17 bases separating them. CDR3 length: 11 amino acids. CDR3 nucleotides: TGTGCCGGACTGAAGGGTTTGGCAGCTTTCTTT. It encodes CAGLKGLAAFF.